This T cell receptor beta chain was sequenced in a study of T cells in Graves' hyperthyroidism and ophthalmopathy. Study-wide results and limits: For ophthalmopathy, model prediction preceded onset by a median about 6.4 months.

Turning to this clonotype: The target antigen is unknown.

TCR beta CDR3 sequences were amplified from RNA transcripts. HTBI primers were the set used in a first-round RT-PCR of the TCR CDR3. TCRdb re-analysed the multiplex PCR reads in MiXCR, keeping a single row per CDR3 protein. The data show about 380,000 distinct CDR3 sequences, less than 15% seen once. Patients were aged 18 to 65, had disease duration under 2 months, and had newly diagnosed hyperthyroidism. Clinical symptoms, serum thyroxine, TRAb, thyroid ultrasound and orbital computed tomography established diagnosis. Predating any ophthalmopathy symptoms, the blood sample was taken at first hyperthyroidism diagnosis. This TCR derives from a man aged 30 to 45 with Graves' hyperthyroidism that later progressed to Graves' ophthalmopathy. What was sequenced was blood.

This CDR3 is CASRGVLGNTIYF. In nucleotides, the CDR3 is TGTGCCAGCAGGGGGGTTCTCGGAAACACCATATATTTT. The chain combines TRBV7-9 with TRBJ1-3; D is perhaps TRBD1 (5 bases). Germline assignment: CDR1 SEHNR and CDR2 FQNEAQ (reference sequence). Between the trimmed V and J ends, which lost 6 bases and 4 bases, there was a span of 10 bases. This CDR3 has 13 amino acids.